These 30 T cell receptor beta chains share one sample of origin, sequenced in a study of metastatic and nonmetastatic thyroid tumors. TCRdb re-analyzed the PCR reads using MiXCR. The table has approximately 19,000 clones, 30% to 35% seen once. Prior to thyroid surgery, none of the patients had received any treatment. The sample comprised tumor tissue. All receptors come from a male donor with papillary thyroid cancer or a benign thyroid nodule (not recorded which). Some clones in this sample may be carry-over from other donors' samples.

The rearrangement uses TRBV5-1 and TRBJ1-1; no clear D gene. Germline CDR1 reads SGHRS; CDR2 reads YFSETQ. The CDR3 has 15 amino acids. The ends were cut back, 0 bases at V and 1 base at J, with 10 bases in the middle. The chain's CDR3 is CASSLAPTGNTEAFF. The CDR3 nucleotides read TGCGCCAGCAGCTTGGCCCCGACGGGGAACACTGAAGCTTTCTTT.

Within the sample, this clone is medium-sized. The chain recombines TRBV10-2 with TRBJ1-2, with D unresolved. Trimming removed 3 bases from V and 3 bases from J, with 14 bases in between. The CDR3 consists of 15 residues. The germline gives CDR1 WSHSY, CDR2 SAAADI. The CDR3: CASSELGKDHYGYTF. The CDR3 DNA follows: TGCGCCAGCAGTGAATTAGGGAAGGACCACTATGGCTACACCTTC.

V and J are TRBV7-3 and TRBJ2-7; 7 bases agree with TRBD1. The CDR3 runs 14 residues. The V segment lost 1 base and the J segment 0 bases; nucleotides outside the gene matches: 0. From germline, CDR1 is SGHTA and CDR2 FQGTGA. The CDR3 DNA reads TGTGCCAGCAGCTTAAGGGACAGCTCCTACGAGCAGTACTTC. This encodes CASSLRDSSYEQYF.

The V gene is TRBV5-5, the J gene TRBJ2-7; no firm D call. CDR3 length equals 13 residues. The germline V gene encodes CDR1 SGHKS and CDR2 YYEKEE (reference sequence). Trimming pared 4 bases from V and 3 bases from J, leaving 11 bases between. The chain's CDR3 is CASSTVHRYEQYF. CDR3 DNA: TGTGCCAGCAGCACCGTGCACCGCTACGAGCAGTACTTC.

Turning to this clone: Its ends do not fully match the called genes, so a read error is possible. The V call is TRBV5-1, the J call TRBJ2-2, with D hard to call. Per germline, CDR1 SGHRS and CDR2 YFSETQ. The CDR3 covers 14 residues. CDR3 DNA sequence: TGCGCCAGCAGCGAGCGACTCTTCACCGTGGAGCTGTTTTTT. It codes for CASSERLFTVELFF.

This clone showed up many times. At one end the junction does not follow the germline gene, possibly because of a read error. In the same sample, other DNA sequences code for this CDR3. The CDR3 reads CASSARDVFLNEQFF. In DNA, the CDR3 is TGTGCTAGCAGTGCTCGGGATGTCTTTCTCAATGAGCAGTTCTTC. V usage is TRBV6-2 or TRBV6-3 and J usage is TRBJ2-1; a possible D gene is TRBD2 (5 bases). The CDR3 covers 15 residues. The germline V gene has CDR1 MNHEY and CDR2 SVGEGT.

The CDR3 nucleotides are TGCGCCAGCAGCTTGGAACAGGCAGCCCGGAGCAATGAGCAGTTCTTC. This codes for CASSLEQAARSNEQFF. This chain connects TRBV5-1 to TRBJ2-1; perhaps TRBD1 as D (5 bases). Germline V gene lookup returns CDR1 SGHRS and CDR2 YFSETQ. This CDR3 has 16 amino acids. The germline V and J ends were trimmed by 0 bases and 6 bases, with 16 bases remaining between them.

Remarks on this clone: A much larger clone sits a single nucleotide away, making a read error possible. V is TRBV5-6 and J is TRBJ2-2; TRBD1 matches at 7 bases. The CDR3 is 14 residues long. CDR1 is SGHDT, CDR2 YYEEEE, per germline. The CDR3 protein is CASGTALAAGELSF. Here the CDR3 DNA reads TGTGCCAGCGGGACAGCCTTGGCCGCCGGGGAGCTGTCTTTT.

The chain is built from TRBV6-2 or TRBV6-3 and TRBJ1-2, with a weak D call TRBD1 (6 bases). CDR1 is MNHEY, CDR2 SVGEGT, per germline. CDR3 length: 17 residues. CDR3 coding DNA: TGTGCAAGAAGTTACTCACATACTGCGGGGGCCGTAAAGGGCTACACCTTC. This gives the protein CARSYSHTAGAVKGYTF.

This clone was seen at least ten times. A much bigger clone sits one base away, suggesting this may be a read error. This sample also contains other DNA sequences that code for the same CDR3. In DNA form, the CDR3 reads TGTGCCAGCAGCTGGCCAGGGAATCCATCCTACGAGCAGTACTTC. Protein: CASSWPGNPSYEQYF. This chain connects TRBV28 to TRBJ2-7; possible D gene TRBD1, 5 bases. The CDR3 is 15 amino acids. Trimming stripped 6 bases from V and 1 base from J, with 16 bases between. The germline gives CDR1 MDHEN, CDR2 SYDVKM.

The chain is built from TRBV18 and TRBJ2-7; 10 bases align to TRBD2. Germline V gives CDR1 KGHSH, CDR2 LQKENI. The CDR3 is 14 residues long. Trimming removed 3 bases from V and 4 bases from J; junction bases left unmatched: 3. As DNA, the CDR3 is TGTGCCAGCTCACCTACTAGCGGGACGTACGAGCAGTACTTC. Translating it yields CASSPTSGTYEQYF.

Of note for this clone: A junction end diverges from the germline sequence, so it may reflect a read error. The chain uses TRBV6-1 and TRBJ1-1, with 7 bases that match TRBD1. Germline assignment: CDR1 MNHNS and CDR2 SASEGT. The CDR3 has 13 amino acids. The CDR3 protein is CAISDRENNEAFF. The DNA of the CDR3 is TGTGCCATCAGTGACAGGGAGAACAATGAAGCTTTCTTT.

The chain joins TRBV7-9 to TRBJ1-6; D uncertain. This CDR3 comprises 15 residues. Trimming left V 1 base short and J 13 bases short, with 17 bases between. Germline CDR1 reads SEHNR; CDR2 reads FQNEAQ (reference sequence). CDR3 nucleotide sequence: TGTGCCAGCAGCTTAGGTCGGGCGAAGGGATCTCCCCTCCACTTT. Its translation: CASSLGRAKGSPLHF.

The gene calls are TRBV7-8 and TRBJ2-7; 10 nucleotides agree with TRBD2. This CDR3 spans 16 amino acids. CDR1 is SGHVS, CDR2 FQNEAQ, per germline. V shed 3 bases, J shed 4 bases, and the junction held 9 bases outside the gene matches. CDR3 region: CASSFLAGEASYEQYF. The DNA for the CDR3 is TGTGCCAGCAGCTTTCTAGCGGGAGAAGCCTCATACGAGCAGTACTTC. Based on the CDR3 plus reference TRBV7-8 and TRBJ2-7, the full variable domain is GAGVSQSPRYKVAKRGQDVALRCDPISGHVSLFWYQQALGQGPEFLTYFQNEAQLDKSGLPSDRFFAERPEGSVSTLKIQRTQQEDSAVYLCASSFLAGEASYEQYFGPGTRLTVT.

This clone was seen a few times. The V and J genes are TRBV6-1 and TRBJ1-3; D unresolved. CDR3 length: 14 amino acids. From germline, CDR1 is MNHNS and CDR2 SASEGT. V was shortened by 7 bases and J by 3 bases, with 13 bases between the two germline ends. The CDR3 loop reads CASIPLNIGNTIYF. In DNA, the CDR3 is TGTGCCAGCATCCCCTTAAATATTGGAAACACCATATATTTT.

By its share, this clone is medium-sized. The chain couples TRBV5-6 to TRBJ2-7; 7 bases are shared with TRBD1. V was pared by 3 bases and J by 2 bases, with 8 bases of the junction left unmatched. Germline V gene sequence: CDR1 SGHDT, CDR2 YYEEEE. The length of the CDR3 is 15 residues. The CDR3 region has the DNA TGTGCCAGCAGCTATGGGGGACAGTATACCTACGAGCAGTACTTC. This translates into CASSYGGQYTYEQYF.

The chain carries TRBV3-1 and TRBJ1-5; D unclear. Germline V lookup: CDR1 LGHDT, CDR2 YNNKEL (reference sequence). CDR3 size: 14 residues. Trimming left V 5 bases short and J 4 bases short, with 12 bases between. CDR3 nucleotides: TGTGCCAGCAGCGCGCGCAGGACTAATCAGCCCCAGCATTTT. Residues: CASSARRTNQPQHF.

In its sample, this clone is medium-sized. The CDR3 DNA is TGCAGTGCTAGAGATAAGGGAAGAGGTTCACCCCTCCACTTT. It translates to CSARDKGRGSPLHF. J is TRBJ1-6 and V is TRBV20-1; D gene uncertain. The V gene lost 0 bases and the J gene lost 9 bases, with 12 bases spanning the gap. CDR3 length equals 14 residues. The germline V gene has CDR1 DFQATT and CDR2 SNEGSKA (reference sequence).

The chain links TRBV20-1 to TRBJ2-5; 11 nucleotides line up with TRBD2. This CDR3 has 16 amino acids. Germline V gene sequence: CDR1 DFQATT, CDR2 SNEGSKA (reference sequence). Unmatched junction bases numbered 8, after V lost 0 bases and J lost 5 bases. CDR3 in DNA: TGCAGTGCTAGAGATTTCTTAGCGGGGGGGCAGGAGACCCAGTACTTC. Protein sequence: CSARDFLAGGQETQYF.

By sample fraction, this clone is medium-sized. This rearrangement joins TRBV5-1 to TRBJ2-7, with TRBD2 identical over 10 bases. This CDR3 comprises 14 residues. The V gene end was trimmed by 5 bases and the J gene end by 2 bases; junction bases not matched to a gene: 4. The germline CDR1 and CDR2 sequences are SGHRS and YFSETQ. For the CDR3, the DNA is TGCGCCAGCAGTGTAAGCGGGGGGGCCTACGAGCAGTACTTC. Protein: CASSVSGGAYEQYF.

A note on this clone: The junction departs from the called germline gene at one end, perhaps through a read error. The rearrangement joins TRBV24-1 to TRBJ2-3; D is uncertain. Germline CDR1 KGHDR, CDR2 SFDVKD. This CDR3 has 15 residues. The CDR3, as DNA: TGTGTCACCAGTGCCCCAAGGGATAACACAGCTACGCAGTATTTT. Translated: CVTSAPRDNTATQYF.

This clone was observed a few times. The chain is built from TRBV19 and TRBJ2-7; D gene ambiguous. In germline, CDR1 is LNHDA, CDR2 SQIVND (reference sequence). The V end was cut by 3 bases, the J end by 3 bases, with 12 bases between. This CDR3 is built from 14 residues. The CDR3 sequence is CASSIWGKHYEQYF. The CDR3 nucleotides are TGTGCCAGTAGTATCTGGGGTAAACACTACGAGCAGTACTTC. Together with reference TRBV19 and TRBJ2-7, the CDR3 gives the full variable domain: DGGITQSPKYLFRKEGQNVTLSCEQNLNHDAMYWYRQDPGQGLRLIYYSQIVNDFQKGDIAEGYSVSREKKESFPLTVTSAQKNPTAFYLCASSIWGKHYEQYFGPGTRLTVT.

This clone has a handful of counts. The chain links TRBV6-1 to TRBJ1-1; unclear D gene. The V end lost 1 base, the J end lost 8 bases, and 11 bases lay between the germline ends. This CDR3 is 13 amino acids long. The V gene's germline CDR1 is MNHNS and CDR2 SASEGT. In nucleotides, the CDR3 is TGTGCCAGCAGTGAAGAAGGGTTGGCGGAAGCTTTCTTT. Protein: CASSEEGLAEAFF.

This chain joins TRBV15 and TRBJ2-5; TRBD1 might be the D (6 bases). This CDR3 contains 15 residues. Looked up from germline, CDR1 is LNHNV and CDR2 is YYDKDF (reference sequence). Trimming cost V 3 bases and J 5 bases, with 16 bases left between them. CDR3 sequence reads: CATSRAVRGKETQYF. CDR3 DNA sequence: TGTGCCACCAGCAGGGCAGTGAGGGGGAAGGAGACCCAGTACTTC.

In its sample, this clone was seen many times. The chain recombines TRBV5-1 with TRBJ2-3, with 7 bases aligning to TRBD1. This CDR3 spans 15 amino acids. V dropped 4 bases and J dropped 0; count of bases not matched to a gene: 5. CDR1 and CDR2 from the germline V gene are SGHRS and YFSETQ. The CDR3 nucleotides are TGCGCCAGCAGCCACCCGGGACAGAGCACAGATACGCAGTATTTT. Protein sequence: CASSHPGQSTDTQYF.

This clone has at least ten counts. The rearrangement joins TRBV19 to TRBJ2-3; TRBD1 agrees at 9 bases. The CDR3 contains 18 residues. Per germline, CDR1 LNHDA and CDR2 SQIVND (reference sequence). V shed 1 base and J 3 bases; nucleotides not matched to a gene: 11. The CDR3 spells CASSIVLGTGYGTDTQYF. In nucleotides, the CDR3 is TGTGCCAGTAGTATAGTGTTGGGGACAGGGTATGGGACAGATACGCAGTATTTT.

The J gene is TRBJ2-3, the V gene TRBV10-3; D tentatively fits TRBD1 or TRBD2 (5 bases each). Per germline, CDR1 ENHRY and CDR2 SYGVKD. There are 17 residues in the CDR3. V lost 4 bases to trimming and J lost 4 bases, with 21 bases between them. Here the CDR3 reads CAISAGGSLGVADTQYF. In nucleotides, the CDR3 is TGTGCCATCAGTGCAGGCGGCTCCCTGGGGGTCGCAGATACGCAGTATTTT.

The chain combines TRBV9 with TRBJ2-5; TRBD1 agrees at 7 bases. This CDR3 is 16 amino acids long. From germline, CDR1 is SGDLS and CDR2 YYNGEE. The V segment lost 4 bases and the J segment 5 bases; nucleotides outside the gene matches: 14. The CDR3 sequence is CASSLTDRYRVETQYF. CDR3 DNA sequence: TGTGCCAGCAGCTTAACGGACAGGTACCGTGTGGAGACCCAGTACTTC.

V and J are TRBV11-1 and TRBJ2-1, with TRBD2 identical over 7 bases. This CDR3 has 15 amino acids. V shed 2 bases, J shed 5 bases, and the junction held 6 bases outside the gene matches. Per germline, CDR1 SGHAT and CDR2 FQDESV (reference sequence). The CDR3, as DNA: TGTGCCAGCAGCTTATCGCCTAGCGGAGACAATGAGCAGTTCTTC. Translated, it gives CASSLSPSGDNEQFF.

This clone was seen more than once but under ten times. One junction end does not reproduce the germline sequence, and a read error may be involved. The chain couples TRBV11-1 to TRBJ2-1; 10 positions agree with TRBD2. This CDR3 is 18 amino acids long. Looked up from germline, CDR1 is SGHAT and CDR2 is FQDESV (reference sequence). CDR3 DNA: TGTGCCATCAGCTCCTCGGGACTAGCGATGGTAACCCACAATGAGCATTTCTTC. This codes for CAISSSGLAMVTHNEHFF.